Given below is one T cell receptor (beta chain) in context. What it recognizes is unknown. The CDR3 spans 17 residues. Per the germline V gene, CDR1 is MNHNY and CDR2 is SVGAGI (reference sequence). The V segment lost 5 bases and the J segment 5 bases; nucleotides outside the gene matches: 14. These data belong to a study of T cell responses to AZD1222 COVID-19 vaccine. Broader study findings: Donors, mostly white British, included more females; clonal diversity was possibly underestimated.

Profiling relied on immunoSEQ multiplex PCR, and the TCRdb table lists in-frame clones only, not all of them. The sample lists roughly 150,000 clones, 89% seen once, with about 5% in the top ten. The sample consisted of peripheral blood, taken on day 0 of AZD1222 vaccination. The clonotype comes from an adult in good health. The chain combines TRBV6-6 with TRBJ1-5; TRBD1 matches at 8 bases. In DNA form, the CDR3 reads TGTGCCAGCAGTCTACCGTCCATGGACAGGGCCGATCAGCCCCAGCATTTT. This gives the protein CASSLPSMDRADQPQHF.